The 9 T cell receptor beta chains in this list originate from one sample, sequenced in a study of regulatory T cells in long-lasting Graves disease. Time point defined: newly diagnosed GD, antithyroid drugs for less than 3 months. After RNA was extracted from PBMCs, the TCR library was made from it. Both iRepertoire HTBI primers and Arm-PCR of CDR3 regions were used to build the TCR beta libraries. TCRdb analysed the multiplex PCR reads with MiXCR anew, one entry per CDR3 protein. Found here are around 480,000 distinct CDR3 sequences, about 16% of them singletons; the top ten hold roughly 25%. The data were also submitted as part of a second study, on T cells in Graves' hyperthyroidism and ophthalmopathy.

The sequencing here drew on peripheral blood mononuclear cells (PBMCs), taken at new diagnosis, from a patient treated with antithyroid drugs. All receptors derive from a woman aged 40-60 years with Graves disease.

CDR3 sequence: CASSYGLGELYNEQFF. The CDR3 bases are TGTGCCAGCAGTTACGGTCTGGGGGAGCTTTACAATGAGCAGTTCTTC. The rearrangement links TRBV6-2 or TRBV6-3 to TRBJ2-1; D might be TRBD1 or TRBD2, each matching 5 bases. Trimming removed 2 bases at V and 4 bases at J, with 15 bases between. The CDR3 length is 16 residues. The germline V gene has CDR1 MNHEY and CDR2 SVGEGT.

The rearrangement uses TRBV19 and TRBJ1-2; D may be TRBD1 (5 bases). The V end was cut by 8 bases, the J end by 8 bases, with 15 bases between. This CDR3 region has 12 residues. Germline loops: CDR1 LNHDA, CDR2 SQIVND (reference sequence). The CDR3 region has the DNA TGTGCCAGTTCGGGGGAGTTAGGAGGCTACACCTTC. Protein product: CASSGELGGYTF.

This clonotype was counted between two and nine times. The V gene is TRBV12-3 or TRBV12-4, the J gene TRBJ1-5; a weak D match, TRBD1 (5 bases). V was trimmed by 4 bases and J by 1 base, leaving 14 bases between them. The length of the CDR3 is 16 residues. CDR3 in amino acids: CASSWGEGRSNQPQHF. For the CDR3, the DNA is TGTGCCAGCAGTTGGGGGGAGGGCAGGAGCAATCAGCCCCAGCATTTT.

This clonotype occurred a few times. A much larger clone differs from this one at a single base, so this may be a read error. The conserved closing phenylalanine or tryptophan is absent in this CDR3, likely reflecting a read error. The chain links TRBV2 to TRBJ1-5; D gene unclear. The ends were cut back, 5 bases at V and 0 bases at J, with 11 bases in the middle. The CDR3 totals 15 residues. Germline CDR1 SNHLY, CDR2 FYNNEI. The CDR3 bases are TGTGCCAGCAGTCCTCAGACAAATAGCAATCAGCCCCAGCATCTT. Its protein is CASSPQTNSNQPQHL.

The sample holds many counts of this clonotype. This chain connects TRBV20-1 to TRBJ1-6; D is uncertain. CDR3 length: 15 amino acids. The germline gives CDR1 DFQATT, CDR2 SNEGSKA (reference sequence). Trimming took 0 bases from V and 10 from J, leaving 16 bases between them. The CDR3 nucleotides read TGCAGTGCTAGAGATAACCTTCCTTCCATCTCACCCCTCCACTTT. As protein: CSARDNLPSISPLHF.

Ten or more counts support this clonotype. This chain joins TRBV14 and TRBJ1-4; TRBD1 might be the D (6 bases). CDR1 and CDR2 from the germline V gene are SGHDN and FVKESK. The CDR3 spans 14 residues. Deletions cut 4 bases from V and 11 bases from J, with 17 bases between. CDR3 in DNA: TGTGCCAGCAGCCCAAGCGGTGGGGGCGGTAAACTGTTTTTT. It codes for CASSPSGGGGKLFF.

Many counts were recorded for this clonotype. The chain links TRBV28 to TRBJ2-7, with D hard to call. Germline CDR1 MDHEN, CDR2 SYDVKM. CDR3 size: 14 residues. V lost 6 bases, J lost 0 bases, and 12 bases lay in between. The CDR3, as DNA: TGTGCCAGCAGGCCAACAACTGCCTCCTACGAGCAGTACTTC. It codes for CASRPTTASYEQYF.

The V call is TRBV10-3, the J call TRBJ2-7; 8 bases map to TRBD2. V dropped 9 bases and J dropped 6; count of bases not matched to a gene: 10. This CDR3 has 13 residues. Per the germline V gene, CDR1 is ENHRY and CDR2 is SYGVKD. In DNA form, the CDR3 reads TGTGCCATTGCCCGGGGGGGCCGGGCCGAGCAGTACTTC. Translating it yields CAIARGGRAEQYF.

This clonotype was observed a handful of times. The genes are TRBV5-1 and TRBJ1-3; 7 nucleotides agree with TRBD1. The CDR3 has 15 residues. With V trimmed by 3 bases and J by 0 bases, 3 bases remained unmatched. Germline assignment: CDR1 SGHRS and CDR2 YFSETQ. The CDR3 DNA sequence: TGCGCCAGCAGCTCAGGACAGGCCTCTGGAAACACCATATATTTT. Amino acids: CASSSGQASGNTIYF.